This T cell receptor (beta chain) derives from a study of T cells in Graves' hyperthyroidism and ophthalmopathy. Study-wide results and limits: A model of 13 V-J features distinguished ophthalmopathy from stable hyperthyroidism.

For this clonotype: What it recognizes is unknown.

The investigators amplified TCR beta CDR3 regions from RNA transcripts. First-round RT-PCR with HTBI primers amplified the TCR CDR3 region. Each CDR3 protein gets one entry after TCRdb re-called the multiplex PCR reads with MiXCR. The sample holds roughly 580,000 distinct CDR3 sequences, under 60% seen once. Germline CDR1 is SEHNR and CDR2 is FQNEAQ (reference sequence). V shed 5 bases and J shed 5 bases, with 21 bases lying between them. The CDR3 length is 16 residues. The source is a woman between 18 and 30 years old with Graves' hyperthyroidism. Material for sequencing was peripheral blood or thyroid tissue (not recorded which). The chain has TRBV7-9 and TRBJ2-5; the D gene could be TRBD1 or TRBD2 (5 bases each). The CDR3 coding sequence is TGTGCCAGCAGCCAAGATTTGGGGGTCTGGGAGGAGACCCAGTACTTC. This sequence encodes CASSQDLGVWEETQYF.